This section outlines one TCR beta chain sequence together with its context. No cognate antigen has been identified for it. No per-base quality is available; no much larger clone lies one base away. The sample comes from a study of blood T cell repertoires in COVID-19 (TCRdb year 2020). A note on the overall study: The collaborator samples originated in the United States, Italy and Spain and spanned the acute and convalescent phases of COVID-19. The prospective study material was composed of cDNA or gDNA derived from T cells, B-cell-depleted T cells, or PBMCs. Where HLA class I and class II types were available, the types were taken from metadata supplied by the sample provider, not from assay-based typing. The repertoires were released in a freely available public database intended as a resource for research on the immune response to SARS-CoV-2. A de-identified subject ID, COVID-19 status, age in years and sex were almost always included in the sample metadata. Subjects who had been exposed to COVID-19, were actively infected with it, or had recovered from it provided the deeply sampled blood TCRbeta repertoires that made up the dataset. Samples came from the ongoing ImmuneRACE study (first 160 participants) plus 1,254 subjects from 6 global collaborators.

Participants in the prospective study were aged roughly 18 to 100 years, lived in 24 United States geographic areas, and enrolled through a virtual design. To assign participants to cohorts, the prospective study relied on clinical history that participants themselves reported in a screening survey and a study questionnaire. In the prospective study, mobile phlebotomists collected whole blood, serum and a nasopharyngeal or oropharyngeal swab from each participant. Participants in the prospective study had the option to provide additional blood draws and questionnaires over a roughly 2-month period. Blood samples from the prospective study were shipped frozen or at room temperature prior to DNA extraction. TCRbeta CDR3 regions were amplified from genomic DNA using the immunoSEQ Assay, a bias-controlled multiplex PCR. For the original study's pipeline: Nucleated cell counts per sample were estimated from amplification of reference gene primers within the assay. To quantify the absolute abundance of each unique TCRbeta CDR3 rearrangement, sequence reads were collapsed and filtered. For each sample, productive Simpson clonality was calculated as the square root of Simpson's diversity index across productive rearrangements. Imported from immuneACCESS, the table was reduced by TCRdb to in-frame sequences with V and J called. These copies leave out some clones; in studies compared against another copy, an unresolved V gene accounts for under half, and the cause of the remainder is not known. For V, J and clone size, that table is used; D and trimming come from the DNA. Within this sample are almost 250,000 clones, with roughly 85% of them counted one time only. The ten top clones hold 8.5% to 9.5% of the sample.

Findings and caveats that apply to the study as a whole: How much clinical and demographic metadata was included differed by source and by participant, and the metadata was provided uncurated.

This TCR came from a woman in her fifties or sixties with acute COVID-19. Sequenced: PBMCs or T cells enriched from blood (not recorded which).

For the CDR3, the sequence is CASSRSPSYEQYF. In nucleotides, the sequence is TGTGCCAGCAGTCGGAGCCCTTCCTACGAGCAGTACTTC. Rearrangement joined TRBV27 to TRBJ2-7, with the D gene not clear enough to name. Its CDR3 holds 13 amino acids, cysteine through phenylalanine. The retained sequence is limited to the CDR3, 39 bases, with the frame set at the first base. Trimming costs V 5 bases and J 1 base, and their ends lie 9 bases apart. Based on the germline V gene (reference sequence), the CDR1 and CDR2 sequences are MNHEY and SMNVEV.